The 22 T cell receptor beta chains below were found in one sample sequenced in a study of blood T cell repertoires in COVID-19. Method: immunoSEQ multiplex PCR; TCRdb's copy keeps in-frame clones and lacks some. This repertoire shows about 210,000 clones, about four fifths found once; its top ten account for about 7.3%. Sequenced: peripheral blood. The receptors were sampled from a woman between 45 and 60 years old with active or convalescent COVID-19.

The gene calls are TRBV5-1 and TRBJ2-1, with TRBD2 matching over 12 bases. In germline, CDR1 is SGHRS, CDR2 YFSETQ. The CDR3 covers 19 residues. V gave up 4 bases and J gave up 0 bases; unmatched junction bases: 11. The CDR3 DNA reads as TGCGCCAGCAGCCGGGCACTAGCGGGAGGCGCTAGCTCCTACAATGAGCAGTTCTTC. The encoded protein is CASSRALAGGASSYNEQFF.

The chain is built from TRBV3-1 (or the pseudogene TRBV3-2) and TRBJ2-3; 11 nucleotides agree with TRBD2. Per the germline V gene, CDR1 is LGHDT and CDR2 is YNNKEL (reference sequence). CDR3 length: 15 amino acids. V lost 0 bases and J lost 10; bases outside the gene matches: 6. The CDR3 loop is CASSQEGLAGGAQYF. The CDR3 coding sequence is TGTGCCAGCAGCCAAGAGGGCCTAGCGGGGGGTGCGCAGTATTTT.

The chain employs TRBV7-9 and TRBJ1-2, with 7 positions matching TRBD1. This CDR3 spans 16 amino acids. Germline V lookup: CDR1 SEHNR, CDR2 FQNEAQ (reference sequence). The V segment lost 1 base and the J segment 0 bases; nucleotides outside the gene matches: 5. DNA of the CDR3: TGTGCCAGCAGCTTAGGGCAGGGGGGCCCTAACTATGGCTACACCTTC. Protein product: CASSLGQGGPNYGYTF. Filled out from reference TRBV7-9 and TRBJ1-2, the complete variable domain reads DTGVSQNPRHKITKRGQNVTFRCDPISEHNRLYWYRQTLGQGPEFLTYFQNEAQLEKSRLLSDRFSAERPKGSFSTLEIQRTEQGDSAMYLCASSLGQGGPNYGYTFGSGTRLTVV.

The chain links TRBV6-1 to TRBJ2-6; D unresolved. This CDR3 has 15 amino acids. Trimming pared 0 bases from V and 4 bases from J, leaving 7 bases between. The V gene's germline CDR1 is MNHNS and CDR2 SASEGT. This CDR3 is CASSEARSGANVLTF. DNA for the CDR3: TGTGCCAGCAGTGAAGCCAGATCAGGGGCCAACGTCCTGACTTTC.

CDR3 sequence (DNA): TGTGCCAGCAGGAGTCTTTATAATTCACCCCTCCACTTT. This encodes CASRSLYNSPLHF. V usage is TRBV27 and J usage is TRBJ1-6, with unresolved D. V lost 6 bases and J lost 4, with 7 bases in between. Germline V CDR1 and CDR2: MNHEY, SMNVEV (reference sequence). The CDR3 loop spans 13 amino acids.

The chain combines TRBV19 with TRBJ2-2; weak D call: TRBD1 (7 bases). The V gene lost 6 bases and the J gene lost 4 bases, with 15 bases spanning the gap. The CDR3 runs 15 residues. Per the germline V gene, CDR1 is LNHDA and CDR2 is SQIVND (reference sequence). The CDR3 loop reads CASSGGGRVTGELFF. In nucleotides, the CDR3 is TGTGCCAGTAGCGGAGGGGGCCGGGTCACCGGGGAGCTGTTTTTT.

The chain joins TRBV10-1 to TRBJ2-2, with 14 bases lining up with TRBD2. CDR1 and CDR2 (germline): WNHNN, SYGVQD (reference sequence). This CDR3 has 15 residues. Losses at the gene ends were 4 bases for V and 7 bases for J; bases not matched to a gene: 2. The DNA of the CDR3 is TGCGCCAGCAGTGGACTAGCGGGAGGGGTCGGGGAGCTGTTTTTT. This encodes CASSGLAGGVGELFF.

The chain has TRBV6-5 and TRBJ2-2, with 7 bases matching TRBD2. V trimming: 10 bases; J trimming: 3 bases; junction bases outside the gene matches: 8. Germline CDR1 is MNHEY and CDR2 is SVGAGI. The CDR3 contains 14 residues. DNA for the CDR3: TGTGCCACCCAGGGAGGGGTTTACACCGGGGAGCTGTTTTTT. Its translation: CATQGGVYTGELFF.

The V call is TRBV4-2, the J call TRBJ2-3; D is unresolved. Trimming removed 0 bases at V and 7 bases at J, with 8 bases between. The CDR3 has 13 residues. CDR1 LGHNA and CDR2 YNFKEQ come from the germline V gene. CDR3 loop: CASSQESIYTQYF. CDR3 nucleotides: TGTGCCAGCAGCCAAGAGAGCATATATACGCAGTATTTT.

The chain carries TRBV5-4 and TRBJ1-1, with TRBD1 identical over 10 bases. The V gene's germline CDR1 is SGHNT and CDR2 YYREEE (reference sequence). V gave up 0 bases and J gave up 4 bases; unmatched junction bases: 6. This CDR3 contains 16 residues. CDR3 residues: CASSLEGQGTSTEAFF. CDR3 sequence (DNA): TGTGCCAGCAGCTTGGAGGGACAGGGGACCAGCACTGAAGCTTTCTTT.

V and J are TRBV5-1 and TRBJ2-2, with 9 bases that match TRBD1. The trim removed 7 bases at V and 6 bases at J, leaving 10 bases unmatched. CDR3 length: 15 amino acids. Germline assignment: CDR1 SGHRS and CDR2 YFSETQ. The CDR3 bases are TGCGCCAGCGGAAAGGGGACAGGGAGCCCCGGGGAGCTGTTTTTT. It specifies CASGKGTGSPGELFF.

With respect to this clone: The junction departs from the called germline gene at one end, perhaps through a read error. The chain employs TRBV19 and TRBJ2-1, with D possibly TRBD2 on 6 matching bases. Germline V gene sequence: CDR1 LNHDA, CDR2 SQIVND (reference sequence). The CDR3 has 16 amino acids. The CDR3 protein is CASSIKDGDSSNEQFF. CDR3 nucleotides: TGTGCCAGTAGTATTAAAGATGGGGACTCCTCCAATGAGCAGTTCTTC.

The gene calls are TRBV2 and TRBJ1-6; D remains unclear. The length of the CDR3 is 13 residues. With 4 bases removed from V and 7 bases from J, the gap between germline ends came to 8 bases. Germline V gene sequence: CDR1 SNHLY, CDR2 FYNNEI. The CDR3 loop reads CASSVQLNSPLHF. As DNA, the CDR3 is TGTGCCAGCAGTGTCCAGTTAAATTCACCCCTCCACTTT.

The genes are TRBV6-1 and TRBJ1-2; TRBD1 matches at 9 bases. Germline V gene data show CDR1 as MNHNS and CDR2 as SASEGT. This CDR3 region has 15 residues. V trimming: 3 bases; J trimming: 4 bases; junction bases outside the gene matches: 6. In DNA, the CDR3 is TGTGCCAGCAGTGAGGACAGGGGTCGGGGCTATGGCTACACCTTC. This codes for CASSEDRGRGYGYTF.

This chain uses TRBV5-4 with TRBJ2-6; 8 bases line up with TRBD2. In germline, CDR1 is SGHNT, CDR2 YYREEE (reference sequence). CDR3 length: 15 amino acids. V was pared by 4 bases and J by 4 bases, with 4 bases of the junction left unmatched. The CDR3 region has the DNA TGTGCCAGCAGCCCCGGGAGGGGAGGGGCCAACGTCCTGACTTTC. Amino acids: CASSPGRGGANVLTF.

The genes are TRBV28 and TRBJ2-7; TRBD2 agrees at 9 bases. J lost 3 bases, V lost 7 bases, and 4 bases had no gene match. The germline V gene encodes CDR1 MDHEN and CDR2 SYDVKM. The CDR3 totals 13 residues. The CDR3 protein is CASKAGGDYEQYF. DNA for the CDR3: TGTGCCAGCAAGGCGGGAGGGGACTACGAGCAGTACTTC.

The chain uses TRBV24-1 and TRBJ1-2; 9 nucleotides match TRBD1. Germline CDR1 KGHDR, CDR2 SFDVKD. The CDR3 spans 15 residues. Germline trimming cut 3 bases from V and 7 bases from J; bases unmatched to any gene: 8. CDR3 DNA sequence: TGTGCCACCAGTGATCCCGACAGGGGGGAAAGTGGCTACACCTTC. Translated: CATSDPDRGESGYTF.

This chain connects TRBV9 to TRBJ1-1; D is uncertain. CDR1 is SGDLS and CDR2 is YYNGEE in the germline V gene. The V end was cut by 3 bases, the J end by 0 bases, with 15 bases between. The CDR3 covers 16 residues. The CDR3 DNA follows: TGTGCCAGCAGCGCGGGGAACGTCCACTTGAACACTGAAGCTTTCTTT. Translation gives CASSAGNVHLNTEAFF.

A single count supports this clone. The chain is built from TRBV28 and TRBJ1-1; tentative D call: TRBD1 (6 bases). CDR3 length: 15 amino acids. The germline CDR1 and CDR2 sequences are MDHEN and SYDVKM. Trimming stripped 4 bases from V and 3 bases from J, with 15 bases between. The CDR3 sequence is CASSSGGAPDTEAFF. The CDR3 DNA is TGTGCCAGCAGTTCCGGGGGGGCGCCGGACACTGAAGCTTTCTTT.

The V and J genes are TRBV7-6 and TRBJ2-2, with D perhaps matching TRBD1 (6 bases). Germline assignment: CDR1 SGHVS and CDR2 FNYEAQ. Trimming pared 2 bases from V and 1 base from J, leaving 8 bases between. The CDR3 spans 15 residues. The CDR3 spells CASSLSQGNTGELFF. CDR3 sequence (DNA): TGTGCCAGCAGCTTATCACAGGGGAACACCGGGGAGCTGTTTTTT.

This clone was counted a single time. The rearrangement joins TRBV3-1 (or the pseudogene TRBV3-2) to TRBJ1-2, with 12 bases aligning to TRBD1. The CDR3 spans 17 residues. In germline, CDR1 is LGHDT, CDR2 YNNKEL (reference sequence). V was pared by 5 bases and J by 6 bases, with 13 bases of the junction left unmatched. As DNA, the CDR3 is TGTGCCAGCAGCGGATATAGGGACAGGGGGCGAGAGAATGGCTACACCTTC. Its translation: CASSGYRDRGRENGYTF.

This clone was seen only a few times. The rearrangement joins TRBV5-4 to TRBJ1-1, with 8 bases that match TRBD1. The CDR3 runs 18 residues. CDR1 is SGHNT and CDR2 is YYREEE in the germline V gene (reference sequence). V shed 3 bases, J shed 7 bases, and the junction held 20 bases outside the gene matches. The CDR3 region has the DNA TGTGCCAGCAGCTCCAAAACCGGGACAGGAGGACCCAAGGATGAAGCTTTCTTT. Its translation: CASSSKTGTGGPKDEAFF. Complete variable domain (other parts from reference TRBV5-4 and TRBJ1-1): ETGVTQSPTHLIKTRGQQVTLRCSSQSGHNTVSWYQQALGQGPQFIFQYYREEENGRGNFPPRFSGLQFPNYSSELNVNALELDDSALYLCASSSKTGTGGPKDEAFFGQGTRLTVV.